This T cell receptor (beta chain) appears in the sequencing data of a study of blood T cell repertoires in COVID-19 (TCRdb year 2020). Regarding the research as a whole: The collaborator samples originated in the United States, Italy and Spain and spanned the acute and convalescent phases of COVID-19. Where available, HLA class I and class II types were taken from metadata supplied by the sample provider and were not determined by assay-based typing. Samples came from the ongoing ImmuneRACE study (first 160 participants) plus 1,254 subjects from 6 global collaborators. The repertoires were released in a freely available public database meant as a resource for research on the immune response to SARS-CoV-2. The sample metadata nearly always contained a de-identified subject ID, COVID-19 status, age in years and sex. The dataset comprised deeply sampled blood TCRbeta repertoires from subjects exposed to, actively infected with, or recovered from COVID-19. The prospective study material was composed of cDNA or gDNA derived from T cells, B-cell-depleted T cells, or PBMCs. The study at large found these results: How much clinical and demographic metadata was included differed by source and by participant, and the metadata was provided uncurated.

As for this clone: Its target antigen remains unknown. No quality values exist for individual bases; no much larger clone is one base distant.

V is cut by 2 bases and J by 4 bases, and the space between the germline ends is 8 bases. CDR1 GTSNPN and CDR2 SVGIG were looked up in the germline V gene (reference sequence). Including cysteine and phenylalanine, the CDR3 has 13 amino acids. Just CDR3 DNA is preserved here, 39 bases in frame from base 1. Enrolling through a virtual design, the prospective study's participants ranged in age from roughly 18 to 90 years and lived across roughly 24 United States geographic areas. In the prospective study, cohorts were assigned on the basis of participant-reported clinical history obtained from a screening survey and a study questionnaire. Recovered participants in ImmuneRACE Cohort 3 were defined by two consecutive negative NP/OP PCR tests, clearance by a healthcare professional, or resolution of symptoms. In the prospective study, mobile phlebotomists collected whole blood, serum and a nasopharyngeal or oropharyngeal swab from each participant. Participants in the prospective study had the option to provide additional blood draws and questionnaires over a 2-month period. Before DNA extraction, blood samples from the prospective study were shipped at room temperature or frozen.

TCRbeta CDR3 regions were amplified from genomic DNA using the immunoSEQ Assay, a bias-controlled multiplex PCR. The authors processed their data as follows. The number of nucleated cells in each sample was estimated from the amplification of reference gene primers within the assay. To quantify the absolute abundance of each unique TCRbeta CDR3 rearrangement, sequence reads were collapsed and filtered. Productive Simpson clonality was computed per sample as the square root of Simpson's diversity index over productive rearrangements. Here the immuneACCESS table is served through TCRdb, limited to in-frame sequences with V and J called. Missing clones are a known gap in these copies; in checked studies unresolved V genes cover under half, and the rest lacks a known reason. That table gives V, J and clone size, and the DNA gave D and trimming. Within this sample are more than 200,000 clones, with around 86% of them counted one time only. Of the sample, approximately 1.7% falls within the top ten clones.

The material sequenced was PBMCs or T cells enriched from blood (not recorded which). Recombination joined TRBV30 with TRBJ2-2; TRBD1 is a possible D gene, resting on 5 matching bases. The receptor comes from a woman aged 45-65 years who had recovered from COVID-19. Here the CDR3 is given as CAWSLRVTGELFF. The nucleotides are TGTGCCTGGAGTCTCAGGGTCACCGGGGAGCTGTTTTTT.